This T cell receptor (beta chain) was sequenced in a study of OX40 agonist ivuxolimab in advanced cancers. Study-level findings and limits: Several nonresponders also turned out to have low normalized T-cell clonal expansion.

The assay was immunoSEQ multiplex PCR, and TCRdb's table has in-frame clones only and misses some. The table shows tens of thousands of clones, with roughly 88% occurring only once. A word on this clone: Its antigen is as yet unknown.

The CDR3 is 14 residues long. Between the trimmed V and J ends, which lost 5 bases and 2 bases, there was a span of 13 bases. From germline, CDR1 is SGHTS and CDR2 YDEGEE. This TCR came from an adult with an advanced solid tumor such as melanoma, head and neck, liver or kidney cancer. Sequencing used CD4+ or CD8+ T cells sorted from blood, obtained in a trial of the OX40 agonist ivuxolimab. V is TRBV5-8 and J is TRBJ2-5, with D tentatively TRBD2 (7 bases). The CDR3: CASRLGGGQETQYF. DNA for the CDR3: TGTGCCAGCAGGCTAGGGGGGGGTCAAGAGACCCAGTACTTC.